This TCR beta chain was found in a study of early T cells in non-severe SARS-CoV-2 infection. Across the study: From unsorted whole blood, bulk RNA was sequenced, and the chains remained unpaired.

Researchers tagged individual cDNA molecules with unique molecular identifiers. MiXCR, run by TCRdb on the 5' RACE reads, gives a single entry per CDR3 protein. The data show about 50,000 distinct CDR3 sequences, 8% to 10% seen once. As concerns this clonotype: The antigen is not known.

General study findings and limits: Clonotype matching in VDJdb favored anti-spike CD8 responses and did not capture private and CD4 specificities.

J was trimmed by 8 bases and V by 0 bases; bases with no gene match: 9. This CDR3 has 16 residues. CDR1 is SGDLS, CDR2 YYNGEE, per germline. The chain couples TRBV9 to TRBJ2-4; 9 bases agree with TRBD1. This clonotype was sampled from an adult who was a healthcare worker with PCR-confirmed SARS-CoV-2 infection or an uninfected control (not recorded which). Specimen: whole blood. CDR3 in amino acids: CASSVGAGTGTDIQYF. The DNA for the CDR3 is TGTGCCAGCAGCGTAGGGGCCGGGACAGGGACCGACATTCAGTACTTC.